Listed here are 11 T cell receptor beta chains from one sample, sequenced in a study of T cells in Graves' hyperthyroidism and ophthalmopathy. There were TCR beta CDR3 regions amplified from RNA transcripts. In the first-round RT-PCR of the TCR CDR3, the HTBI primer set was used. TCRdb re-derived calls from the multiplex PCR reads in MiXCR, one entry per CDR3 protein. The table has 490,000 or so distinct CDR3 sequences, about 16% seen once. The specimen sequenced was blood. Source of these receptors: a woman aged 30 to 39 with Graves' ophthalmopathy.

This clonotype has only a few counts. The chain carries TRBV15 and TRBJ2-4; 10 bases align to TRBD2. This CDR3 spans 17 amino acids. Trimming cost V 0 bases and J 9 bases; bases outside gene matches: 11. Looked up from germline, CDR1 is LNHNV and CDR2 is YYDKDF (reference sequence). CDR3 nucleotide sequence: TGTGCCACCAGCAGAGATCCGGCTAGCGGGAGTTACGGCATTCAGTACTTC. Translating it yields CATSRDPASGSYGIQYF.

This clonotype has a count of ten or more. This chain uses TRBV30 with TRBJ1-5; D is unclear. Trimming pared 2 bases from V and 11 bases from J, leaving 4 bases between. This CDR3 has 9 residues. Per germline, CDR1 GTSNPN and CDR2 SVGIG (reference sequence). The CDR3 DNA follows: TGTGCCTGGAGTCGGTCCCAGCATTTT. It codes for CAWSRSQHF.

The chain combines TRBV5-4 with TRBJ2-2; 8 nucleotides line up with TRBD2. V shed 0 bases, J shed 7 bases, and the junction held 8 bases outside the gene matches. Germline V gene lookup returns CDR1 SGHNT and CDR2 YYREEE (reference sequence). This CDR3 is 16 amino acids long. This CDR3 reads CASSLDAAGADGELFF. The CDR3 DNA sequence: TGTGCCAGCAGCTTGGACGCAGCGGGAGCGGACGGGGAGCTGTTTTTT.

This clonotype was picked up many times. In DNA form, the CDR3 reads TGTGCCAGCAGCTTACCTTTAGCGGGAGGGCGCTACAATGAGCAGTTCTTC. Its translation is CASSLPLAGGRYNEQFF. The chain combines TRBV7-2 with TRBJ2-1; 11 bases align to TRBD2. Losses at the gene ends were 2 bases for V and 3 bases for J; bases not matched to a gene: 6. Per the germline V gene, CDR1 is SGHTA and CDR2 is FQGNSA. The CDR3 totals 17 residues. Variable domain in full (rest from reference TRBV7-2 and TRBJ2-1): GAGVSQSPSNKVTEKGKDVELRCDPISGHTALYWYRQSLGQGLEFLIYFQGNSAPDKSGLPSDRFSAERTGGSVSTLTIQRTQQEDSAVYLCASSLPLAGGRYNEQFFGPGTRLTVL.

The table lists this clonotype with many counts. The chain carries TRBV20-1 and TRBJ2-2; 7 bases map to TRBD2. Unmatched junction bases numbered 3, after V lost 0 bases and J lost 2 bases. The CDR3 has 15 residues. The germline gives CDR1 DFQATT, CDR2 SNEGSKA (reference sequence). In nucleotides, the CDR3 is TGCAGTGCTAGAGAAGCGGGACCCAACACCGGGGAGCTGTTTTTT. Translating it yields CSAREAGPNTGELFF.

This clonotype was observed a few times. J is TRBJ2-1 and V is TRBV4-3; 11 bases map to TRBD2. The germline gives CDR1 LGHNA, CDR2 YSLEER. The CDR3 runs to 15 residues. V lost 1 base to trimming and J lost 6 bases; unmatched junction nucleotides: 2. DNA for the CDR3: TGCGCCAGCAGCCAAGGACTAGCGGGACTCAATGAGCAGTTCTTC. It specifies CASSQGLAGLNEQFF.

This clonotype was observed many times. This chain joins TRBV28 and TRBJ2-1, with 11 bases that match TRBD2. Germline-derived CDR1 and CDR2 are MDHEN and SYDVKM. There are 14 residues in the CDR3. J was trimmed by 3 bases and V by 7 bases; bases with no gene match: 2. The CDR3 loop is CASTLAGGYNEQFF. CDR3 nucleotide sequence: TGTGCCAGCACTCTAGCGGGGGGCTACAATGAGCAGTTCTTC.

The chain links TRBV20-1 to TRBJ2-1, with a possible D match to TRBD2 (6 bases). Trimming pared 4 bases from V and 8 bases from J, leaving 15 bases between. The CDR3 loop spans 13 amino acids. The germline V gene has CDR1 DFQATT and CDR2 SNEGSKA (reference sequence). The chain's CDR3 is CSAISGVLDEQFF. Written as DNA, the CDR3 is TGCAGTGCTATATCGGGAGTTTTAGATGAGCAGTTCTTC.

The chain has TRBV12-3 or TRBV12-4 and TRBJ1-5; TRBD1 aligns across 7 bases. This CDR3 is built from 15 residues. The ends lost 6 bases at V and 6 bases at J; junction bases unmatched: 11. CDR3 in amino acids: CASSPPLRGAQPQHF. The CDR3, as DNA: TGTGCCAGCAGCCCCCCCCTCAGGGGGGCTCAGCCCCAGCATTTT.

There are many counts of this clonotype. The gene calls are TRBV7-3 and TRBJ1-1; TRBD1 might be the D (5 bases). Germline CDR1 and CDR2: SGHTA and FQGTGA. With 2 bases removed from V and 2 bases from J, the gap between germline ends came to 6 bases. The CDR3 has 13 amino acids. The CDR3 DNA reads TGTGCCAGCAGCTTAGGACACAACACTGAAGCTTTCTTT. Translation gives CASSLGHNTEAFF.

This clonotype has a count of ten or more. The chain is built from TRBV20-1 and TRBJ2-3; 10 bases are a match to TRBD1. Unmatched junction bases numbered 3, after V lost 1 base and J lost 5 bases. The CDR3 spans 14 residues. Germline V gene lookup returns CDR1 DFQATT and CDR2 SNEGSKA (reference sequence). The CDR3 loop is CSARGQGARDTQYF. The CDR3 bases are TGCAGTGCTAGAGGACAGGGGGCTAGAGATACGCAGTATTTT.